A single sample is the source of the 27 T cell receptor beta chains below, sequenced in a study of cytomegalovirus exposure and HLA in healthy donors. PCR amplification relied on 60 Vbeta primers (plus 13 Jbeta primers). TCRdb's copy holds only in-frame clones and misses some; the assay was immunoSEQ multiplex PCR. The table records around 200,000 clones, almost 80% of them present only once. Sequenced: PBMCs. The receptor set was obtained from a woman aged 18-30 years in good health and CMV-seronegative.

The chain couples TRBV28 to TRBJ2-3, with 12 bases matching TRBD1. This CDR3 has 18 residues. V lost 5 bases to trimming and J lost 1 base; unmatched junction nucleotides: 10. From germline, CDR1 is MDHEN and CDR2 SYDVKM. The DNA of the CDR3 is TGTGCCAGCAGTGCTATCATGGGACAGGGGGCGCGCACAGATACGCAGTATTTT. Protein sequence: CASSAIMGQGARTDTQYF.

The chain joins TRBV5-5 to TRBJ2-7; possible D gene TRBD1, 6 bases. This CDR3 is 17 amino acids long. V dropped 4 bases and J dropped 5 bases, with 25 bases sitting between them. The germline V gene encodes CDR1 SGHKS and CDR2 YYEKEE (reference sequence). CDR3 sequence: CASSLPRWDTRVHEQYF. The CDR3 DNA follows: TGTGCCAGCAGCCTCCCTAGATGGGACACAAGGGTACACGAGCAGTACTTC.

The chain combines TRBV6-1 with TRBJ1-6, with 7 bases fitting TRBD1. V lost 6 bases, J lost 11 bases, and 13 bases stayed unmatched. Germline values: CDR1 MNHNS, CDR2 SASEGT. The CDR3 extends over 15 amino acids. The CDR3 DNA is TGTGCCAGCAGAAGAGGGGGCAACGCGTACGCACCCCTCCACTTT. Its protein product is CASRRGGNAYAPLHF.

The chain employs TRBV2 and TRBJ2-5; D not certain. The CDR3 runs to 15 residues. Trimming left V 7 bases short and J 3 bases short, with 18 bases between. The germline V gene encodes CDR1 SNHLY and CDR2 FYNNEI. The CDR3 region has the DNA TGTGCCAGCATCACTATGAAGAGTACCAAAGAGACCCAGTACTTC. This sequence encodes CASITMKSTKETQYF.

The V and J genes are TRBV4-2 and TRBJ2-5, with D possibly TRBD2 on 5 matching bases. V was pared by 0 bases and J by 0 bases, with 11 bases between. Germline V gene sequence: CDR1 LGHNA, CDR2 YNFKEQ. The length of the CDR3 is 16 residues. The CDR3 spells CASSQDPAAYQETQYF. The DNA for the CDR3 is TGTGCCAGCAGCCAAGATCCAGCGGCGTACCAAGAGACCCAGTACTTC.

The V call is TRBV7-9, the J call TRBJ1-5; tentative D call: TRBD1 (5 bases). CDR1 and CDR2 (germline): SEHNR, FQNEAQ (reference sequence). The V end lost 1 base, the J end lost 2 bases, and 9 bases lay between the germline ends. This CDR3 contains 15 residues. The CDR3 sequence is CASSLGVGRNQPQHF. CDR3 coding DNA: TGTGCCAGCAGCTTAGGTGTGGGGCGCAATCAGCCCCAGCATTTT. The variable domain in full, with the rest retrieved from reference TRBV7-9 and TRBJ1-5, is DTGVSQNPRHKITKRGQNVTFRCDPISEHNRLYWYRQTLGQGPEFLTYFQNEAQLEKSRLLSDRFSAERPKGSFSTLEIQRTEQGDSAMYLCASSLGVGRNQPQHFGDGTRLSIL.

This rearrangement joins TRBV4-1 to TRBJ2-7; a weak D match, TRBD2 (6 bases). The ends were cut back, 4 bases at V and 3 bases at J, with 25 bases in the middle. CDR1 is MGHRA, CDR2 YSYEKL, per germline. CDR3 length: 18 amino acids. Here the CDR3 DNA reads TGCGCCAGCAGCCCTCTGGGAGCAGCGAAACTTAGCGGCTACGAGCAGTACTTC. Its protein is CASSPLGAAKLSGYEQYF.

The chain couples TRBV29-1 to TRBJ2-7; 7 nucleotides align to TRBD2. V dropped 5 bases and J dropped 6; count of bases not matched to a gene: 7. This CDR3 has 12 amino acids. The germline V gene has CDR1 SQVTM and CDR2 ANQGSEA. For the CDR3, the DNA is TGCAGCGTTTTACCGACGGGAGGCGAGCAGTACTTC. Translating it yields CSVLPTGGEQYF.

The rearrangement joins TRBV18 to TRBJ1-6; D is undetermined. This CDR3 comprises 18 residues. From germline, CDR1 is KGHSH and CDR2 LQKENI. V gave up 5 bases and J gave up 6 bases, with 23 bases separating them. CDR3 loop: CASSSSISRGNTNSPLHF. The DNA of the CDR3 is TGTGCCAGCTCAAGCTCCATCTCACGCGGGAATACTAATTCACCCCTCCACTTT.

The chain uses TRBV15 and TRBJ2-1, with 8 positions matching TRBD2. Losses at the gene ends were 3 bases for V and 0 bases for J; bases not matched to a gene: 7. The CDR3 loop spans 17 amino acids. Germline lookup yields CDR1 LNHNV and CDR2 YYDKDF (reference sequence). The CDR3 DNA sequence: TGTGCCACCAGCAGTTCAGGGCTAGCGGGCTCCTACAATGAGCAGTTCTTC. Amino acids: CATSSSGLAGSYNEQFF.

The chain combines TRBV27 with TRBJ2-1; D may be TRBD2 (6 bases). The CDR3 has 14 amino acids. Germline CDR1 MNHEY, CDR2 SMNVEV (reference sequence). Trimming pared 3 bases from V and 12 bases from J, leaving 18 bases between. CDR3 amino acids: CASSFGGISGRQFF. In DNA, the CDR3 is TGTGCCAGCAGTTTCGGCGGGATCTCAGGTCGGCAGTTCTTC.

This chain joins TRBV5-1 and TRBJ2-5; D might be TRBD1 (6 bases). V lost 4 bases and J 3 bases, leaving 16 bases between the germline ends. CDR1 SGHRS and CDR2 YFSETQ come from the germline V gene. The CDR3 length is 15 residues. The CDR3 protein is CASSRTGYGEETQYF. In DNA, the CDR3 is TGCGCCAGCAGCAGAACAGGGTATGGGGAAGAGACCCAGTACTTC. Full variable domain (missing parts from reference TRBV5-1 and TRBJ2-5): KAGVTQTPRYLIKTRGQQVTLSCSPISGHRSVSWYQQTPGQGLQFLFEYFSETQRNKGNFPGRFSGRQFSNSRSEMNVSTLELGDSALYLCASSRTGYGEETQYFGPGTRLLVL.

The V and J genes are TRBV7-8 and TRBJ1-1; TRBD1 matches at 8 bases. After removal of 6 bases from V and 11 bases from J, the junction contained 11 bases not matched to a gene. This CDR3 has 13 residues. Per the germline V gene, CDR1 is SGHVS and CDR2 is FQNEAQ. CDR3 sequence (DNA): TGTGCCAGCAGTAAAAGGACAGGGAGTAGTGCTTTCTTT. This sequence encodes CASSKRTGSSAFF.

The CDR3 DNA sequence: TGTGCCAGCAGTGAAGGCGGGGTAAACATCAACTATGGCTACACCTTC. Protein: CASSEGGVNINYGYTF. The chain combines TRBV2 with TRBJ1-2; D uncertain. V was clipped by 1 base and J by 2 bases, with 14 bases between them. The CDR3 is 16 residues long. CDR1 and CDR2 (germline): SNHLY, FYNNEI.

Comment on this clone: One end of the junction fails to match germline, which may point to a read error. The gene calls are TRBV7-9 and TRBJ2-5; possibly TRBD1 for D (6 bases). The CDR3 spans 16 residues. Germline V lookup: CDR1 SEHNR, CDR2 FQNEAQ (reference sequence). Written as DNA, the CDR3 is TGTTCCAGCAGCCCCCCGGCAGGGGTATACCAAGAGACCCAGTACTTC. As protein: CSSSPPAGVYQETQYF. The full variable domain, its missing parts supplied by reference TRBV7-9 and TRBJ2-5, is DTGVSQNPRHKITKRGQNVTFRCDPISEHNRLYWYRQTLGQGPEFLTYFQNEAQLEKSRLLSDRFSAERPKGSFSTLEIQRTEQGDSAMYLCSSSPPAGVYQETQYFGPGTRLLVL.

The CDR3 region has the DNA TGTGCCTGGACCCCGGGGGTGGGACTAGCGGGAAGAAATGAGCAGTTCTTC. Its translation: CAWTPGVGLAGRNEQFF. The chain joins TRBV30 to TRBJ2-1, with 13 bases matching TRBD2. Germline CDR1 and CDR2: GTSNPN and SVGIG (reference sequence). Trimming cost V 4 bases and J 7 bases; bases outside gene matches: 13. The CDR3 consists of 17 residues.

A few counts support this clone. The chain recombines TRBV9 with TRBJ2-1, with no clear D. Germline CDR1 SGDLS, CDR2 YYNGEE. V dropped 0 bases and J dropped 3 bases, with 7 bases sitting between them. This CDR3 is built from 14 residues. CDR3 sequence reads: CASSVEANYNEQFF. In nucleotides, the CDR3 is TGTGCCAGCAGCGTAGAAGCGAACTACAATGAGCAGTTCTTC.

The V and J genes are TRBV9 and TRBJ1-2; a possible D gene is TRBD1 (5 bases). The V end lost 2 bases, the J end lost 3 bases, and 17 bases lay between the germline ends. Germline-derived CDR1 and CDR2 are SGDLS and YYNGEE. This CDR3 has 16 residues. The CDR3 region is CASSVAPKDTDYGYTF. DNA for the CDR3: TGTGCCAGCAGCGTTGCCCCTAAGGACACGGACTATGGCTACACCTTC.

The rearrangement joins TRBV28 to TRBJ2-7; D possibly corresponds to TRBD1 (5 bases). The CDR3 runs to 14 residues. Germline CDR1 and CDR2: MDHEN and SYDVKM. Trimming stripped 6 bases from V and 3 bases from J, with 15 bases between. CDR3 protein: CASRDPGRVYEQYF. CDR3 in DNA: TGTGCCAGCAGAGACCCCGGCAGGGTCTACGAGCAGTACTTC.

This clone was observed a few times. The chain's CDR3 is CASSFTYTEAFF. DNA of the CDR3: TGTGCCAGCAGCTTTACTTACACTGAAGCTTTCTTT. The chain couples TRBV7-2 to TRBJ1-1; D is uncertain. Germline CDR1 reads SGHTA; CDR2 reads FQGNSA. The CDR3 is made up of 12 amino acids. Deletions cut 3 bases from V and 3 bases from J, with 5 bases between.

The V gene is TRBV18, the J gene TRBJ1-1, with TRBD1 matching 8 bases. The CDR3 consists of 16 residues. The germline gives CDR1 KGHSH, CDR2 LQKENI. V shed 6 bases, J shed 2 bases, and the junction held 11 bases outside the gene matches. The chain's CDR3 is CASSSTGATGNTEAFF. The DNA of the CDR3 is TGTGCCAGCTCCTCGACAGGGGCAACTGGTAACACTGAAGCTTTCTTT. The full variable domain, rest sourced from reference TRBV18 and TRBJ1-1, is NAGVMQNPRHLVRRRGQEARLRCSPMKGHSHVYWYRQLPEEGLKFMVYLQKENIIDESGMPKERFSAEFPKEGPSILRIQQVVRGDSAAYFCASSSTGATGNTEAFFGQGTRLTVV.

The rearrangement joins TRBV30 to TRBJ2-7; D ambiguous. The CDR3 contains 15 residues. Germline CDR1 GTSNPN, CDR2 SVGIG (reference sequence). Trimming left V 5 bases short and J 0 bases short, with 17 bases between. The CDR3 loop reads CAWLRDSTPSYEQYF. CDR3 nucleotides: TGTGCCTGGCTACGCGACTCGACTCCCTCCTACGAGCAGTACTTC.

The J gene is TRBJ1-1, the V gene TRBV28; D gene ambiguous. Trimming took 3 bases from V and 8 from J, leaving 10 bases between them. The CDR3 is made up of 12 amino acids. CDR1 and CDR2 from the germline V gene are MDHEN and SYDVKM. CDR3 nucleotide sequence: TGTGCCAGCAGTTTCAGAGACATGGAAGCTTTCTTT. Its translation is CASSFRDMEAFF.

The chain recombines TRBV25-1 with TRBJ1-2, with TRBD1 matching over 11 bases. Germline CDR1 MGHDK, CDR2 SYGVNS. The CDR3 consists of 13 residues. Trimming at V came to 7 bases and at J to 7 bases, leaving 5 bases not matched to a gene. The CDR3, as DNA: TGTGCCAGCACCGGGACAGGGGGAATTGGCTACACCTTC. Residues: CASTGTGGIGYTF.

V gene TRBV5-6 combines with J gene TRBJ2-1; D gene uncertain. The CDR3 has 15 residues. The germline V and J ends were trimmed by 0 bases and 9 bases, with 16 bases remaining between them. Germline V gene data show CDR1 as SGHDT and CDR2 as YYEEEE. The CDR3 DNA reads TGTGCCAGCAGCTTGGTCCATCTCGCTCCCAGTGAGCAGTTCTTC. It specifies CASSLVHLAPSEQFF.

The gene calls are TRBV5-4 and TRBJ2-6; 8 bases are a match to TRBD1. The CDR3 extends over 18 amino acids. V was clipped by 4 bases and J by 1 base; unmatched bases: 10. CDR1 and CDR2 from the germline V gene are SGHNT and YYREEE (reference sequence). The CDR3 reads CASSAGQAQLSGANVLTF. In DNA, the CDR3 is TGTGCCAGCAGCGCGGGACAGGCTCAGTTATCTGGGGCCAACGTCCTGACTTTC.

The rearrangement links TRBV6-6 to TRBJ2-5, with 10 positions matching TRBD1. The closer fit of TRBJ2-7 to the DNA end suggests the J call may be wrong. This CDR3 spans 15 amino acids. Looked up from germline, CDR1 is MNHNY and CDR2 is SVGAGI (reference sequence). CDR3 protein: CASSYVGTGVDEQYF. CDR3 DNA sequence: TGTGCCAGCAGTTACGTTGGGACAGGGGTCGACGAGCAGTACTTC.